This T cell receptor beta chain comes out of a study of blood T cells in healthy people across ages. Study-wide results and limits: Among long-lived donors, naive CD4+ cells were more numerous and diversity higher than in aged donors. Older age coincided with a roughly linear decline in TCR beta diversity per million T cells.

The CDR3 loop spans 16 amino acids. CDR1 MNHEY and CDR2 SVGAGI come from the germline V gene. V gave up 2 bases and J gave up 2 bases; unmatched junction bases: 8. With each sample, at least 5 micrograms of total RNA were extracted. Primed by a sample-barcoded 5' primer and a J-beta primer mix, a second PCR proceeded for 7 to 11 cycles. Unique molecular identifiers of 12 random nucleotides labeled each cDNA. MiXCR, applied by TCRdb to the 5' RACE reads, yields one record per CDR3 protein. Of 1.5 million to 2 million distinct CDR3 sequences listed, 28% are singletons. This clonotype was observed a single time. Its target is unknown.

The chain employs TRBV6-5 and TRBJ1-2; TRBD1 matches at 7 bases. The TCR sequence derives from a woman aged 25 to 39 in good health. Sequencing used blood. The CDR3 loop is CASSYHDRVPNYGYTF. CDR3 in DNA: TGTGCCAGCAGTTACCACGACAGGGTCCCCAACTATGGCTACACCTTC.